This T cell receptor (beta chain) originates from a study of blood T cell repertoires in COVID-19. Study in general: Samples came from the United States, Italy and Spain, spanning acute and convalescent COVID-19. T cells, B-cell-depleted T cells, or PBMCs provided the cDNA or gDNA that served as material.

CDR3 length equals 13 residues. Trimming removed 4 bases from V and 10 bases from J, with 14 bases in between. Looked up from germline, CDR1 is SNHLY and CDR2 is FYNNEI. Source study methods: Estimated nucleated cell counts came from reference gene primer amplification. Clones were sequenced by immunoSEQ multiplex PCR, and TCRdb holds only the in-frame ones, with some missing. The V and J calls and clone size are taken from that table; D and trimming were inferred from the DNA. The table lists roughly 330,000 clones, 89% of them singletons. This sequence originates from a man in his late teens or twenties who had recovered from COVID-19. The rearrangement links TRBV2 to TRBJ2-1; D is possibly TRBD1 (5 bases). Sequencing was done on a sample of peripheral blood. The CDR3 spells CASSGSGSVEQFF. The CDR3 DNA reads as TGTGCCAGCAGTGGGTCAGGGTCCGTGGAGCAGTTCTTC.